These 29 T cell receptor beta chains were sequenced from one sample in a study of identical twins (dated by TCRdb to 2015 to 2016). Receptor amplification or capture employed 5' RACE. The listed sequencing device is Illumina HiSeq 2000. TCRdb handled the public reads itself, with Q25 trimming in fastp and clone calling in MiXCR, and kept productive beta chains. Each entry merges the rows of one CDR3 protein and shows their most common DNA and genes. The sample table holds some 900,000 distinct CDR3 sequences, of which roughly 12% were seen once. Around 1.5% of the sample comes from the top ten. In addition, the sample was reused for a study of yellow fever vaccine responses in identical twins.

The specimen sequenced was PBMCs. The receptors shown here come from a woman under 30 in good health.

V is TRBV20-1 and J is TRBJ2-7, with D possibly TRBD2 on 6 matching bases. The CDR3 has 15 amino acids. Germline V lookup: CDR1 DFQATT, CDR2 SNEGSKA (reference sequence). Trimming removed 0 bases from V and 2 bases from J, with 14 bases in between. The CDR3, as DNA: TGCAGTGCTAGAGATACTGGCGGGGCCCCCTACGAGCAGTACGTC. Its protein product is CSARDTGGAPYEQYV.

The CDR3 coding sequence is TGTGCCAGCAGCATAGGGCGGTTCGGGGAGCTGTTTTTT. Translating it yields CASSIGRFGELFF. This chain joins TRBV3-1 and TRBJ2-2; D is undetermined. There are 13 residues in the CDR3. Germline V lookup: CDR1 LGHDT, CDR2 YNNKEL (reference sequence). V was shortened by 5 bases and J by 7 bases, with 11 bases between the two germline ends.

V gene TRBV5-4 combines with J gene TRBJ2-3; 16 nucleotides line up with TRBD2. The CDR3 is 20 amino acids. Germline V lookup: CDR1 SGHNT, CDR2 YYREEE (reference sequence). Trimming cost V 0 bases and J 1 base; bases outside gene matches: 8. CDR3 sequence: CASSLAPGLAGGRGTDTQYF. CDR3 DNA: TGTGCCAGCAGCTTGGCCCCGGGACTAGCGGGGGGGCGCGGCACAGATACGCAGTATTTT. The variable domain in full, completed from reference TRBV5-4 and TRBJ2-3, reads ETGVTQSPTHLIKTRGQQVTLRCSSQSGHNTVSWYQQALGQGPQFIFQYYREEENGRGNFPPRFSGLQFPNYSSELNVNALELDDSALYLCASSLAPGLAGGRGTDTQYFGPGTRLTVL.

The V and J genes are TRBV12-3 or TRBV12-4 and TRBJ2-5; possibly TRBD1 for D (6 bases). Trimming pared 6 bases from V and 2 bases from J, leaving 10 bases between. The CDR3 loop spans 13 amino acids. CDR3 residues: CASRLDRQETQYF. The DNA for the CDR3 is TGTGCCAGCAGATTGGACAGACAAGAGACCCAGTACTTC.

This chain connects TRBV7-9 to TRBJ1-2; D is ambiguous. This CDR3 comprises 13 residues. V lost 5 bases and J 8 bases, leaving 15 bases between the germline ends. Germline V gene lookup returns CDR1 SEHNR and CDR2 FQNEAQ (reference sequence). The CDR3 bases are TGTGCCAGCAGCCCCCGGCAGGCAGTCGGCTACACCTTC. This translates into CASSPRQAVGYTF.

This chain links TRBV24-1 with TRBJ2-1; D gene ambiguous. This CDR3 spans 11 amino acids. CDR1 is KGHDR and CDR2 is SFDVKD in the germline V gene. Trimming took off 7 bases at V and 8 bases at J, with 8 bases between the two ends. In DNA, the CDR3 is TGTGCCACCAGCACTTACGATGAGCAGTTCTTC. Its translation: CATSTYDEQFF.

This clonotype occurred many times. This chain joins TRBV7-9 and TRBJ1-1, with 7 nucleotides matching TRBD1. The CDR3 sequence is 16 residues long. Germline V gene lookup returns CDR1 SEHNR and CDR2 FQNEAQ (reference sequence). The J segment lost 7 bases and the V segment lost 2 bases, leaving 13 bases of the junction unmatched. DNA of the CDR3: TGTGCCAGCAGCTTAAGGGAAGGGGGCGCGGCCCTTGAAGCTTTCTTT. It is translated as CASSLREGGAALEAFF.

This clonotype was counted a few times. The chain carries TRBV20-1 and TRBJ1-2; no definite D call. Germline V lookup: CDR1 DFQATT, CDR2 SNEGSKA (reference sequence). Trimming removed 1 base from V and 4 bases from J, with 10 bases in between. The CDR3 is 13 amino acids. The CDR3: CSARGIAGYGYTF. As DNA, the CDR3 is TGCAGTGCTAGAGGTATAGCCGGCTATGGCTACACCTTC.

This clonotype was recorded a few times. The CDR3 region has the DNA TGTGCCAGCAGTTCTTCATCTAGCGGGAGATTGACAGATACGCAGTATTTT. Encoded protein: CASSSSSSGRLTDTQYF. This chain uses TRBV27 with TRBJ2-3; 10 bases are shared with TRBD2. V was pared by 4 bases and J by 3 bases, with 10 bases of the junction left unmatched. This CDR3 is built from 17 residues. Germline V gene data show CDR1 as MNHEY and CDR2 as SMNVEV (reference sequence).

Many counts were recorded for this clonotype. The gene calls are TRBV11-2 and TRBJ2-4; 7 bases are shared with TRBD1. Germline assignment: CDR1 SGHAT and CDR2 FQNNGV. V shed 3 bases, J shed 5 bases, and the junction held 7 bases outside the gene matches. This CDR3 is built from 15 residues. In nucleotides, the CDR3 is TGTGCCAGCAGCTTCCTCCGGGACAGACAAAACATTCAGTACTTC. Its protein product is CASSFLRDRQNIQYF. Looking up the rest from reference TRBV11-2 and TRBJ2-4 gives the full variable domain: EAGVAQSPRYKIIEKRQSVAFWCNPISGHATLYWYQQILGQGPKLLIQFQNNGVVDDSQLPKDRFSAERLKGVDSTLKIQPAKLEDSAVYLCASSFLRDRQNIQYFGAGTRLSVL.

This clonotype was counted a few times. This chain's CDR3 is CASSPLLGTYEQYF. In DNA, the CDR3 is TGTGCCAGCAGCCCCCTCTTGGGGACCTACGAGCAGTACTTC. The rearrangement joins TRBV5-5 to TRBJ2-7; D not certain. The CDR3 consists of 14 residues. Germline values: CDR1 SGHKS, CDR2 YYEKEE (reference sequence). V was cut by 4 bases and J by 2 bases, with 13 bases left in between.

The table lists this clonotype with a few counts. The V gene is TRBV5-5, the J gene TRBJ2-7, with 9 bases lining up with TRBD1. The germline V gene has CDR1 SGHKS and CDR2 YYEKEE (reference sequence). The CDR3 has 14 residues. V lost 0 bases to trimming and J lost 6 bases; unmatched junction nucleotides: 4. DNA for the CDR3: TGTGCCAGCAGCTTGGGAGAGACAGGGGGCGAGCAGTACTTC. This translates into CASSLGETGGEQYF.

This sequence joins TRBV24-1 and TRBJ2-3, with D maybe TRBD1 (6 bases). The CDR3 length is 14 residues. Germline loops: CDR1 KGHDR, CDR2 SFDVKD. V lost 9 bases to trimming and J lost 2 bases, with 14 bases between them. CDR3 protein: CATARTANTDTQYF. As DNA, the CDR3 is TGTGCCACCGCCAGGACAGCAAACACAGATACGCAGTATTTT.

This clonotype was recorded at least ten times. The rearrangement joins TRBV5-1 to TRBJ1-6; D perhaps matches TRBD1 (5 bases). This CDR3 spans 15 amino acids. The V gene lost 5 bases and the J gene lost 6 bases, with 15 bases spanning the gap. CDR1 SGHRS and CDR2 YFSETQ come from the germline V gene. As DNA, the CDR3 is TGCGCCAGCAGGCCGTCCGGGACTGCTAATTCACCCCTCCACTTT. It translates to CASRPSGTANSPLHF.

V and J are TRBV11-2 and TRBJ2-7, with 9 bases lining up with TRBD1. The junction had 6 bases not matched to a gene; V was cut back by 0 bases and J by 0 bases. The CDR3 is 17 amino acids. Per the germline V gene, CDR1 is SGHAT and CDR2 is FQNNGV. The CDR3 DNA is TGTGCCAGCAGCTTAGATTGGGGACAGGGACCCTCCTACGAGCAGTACGTC. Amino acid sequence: CASSLDWGQGPSYEQYV.

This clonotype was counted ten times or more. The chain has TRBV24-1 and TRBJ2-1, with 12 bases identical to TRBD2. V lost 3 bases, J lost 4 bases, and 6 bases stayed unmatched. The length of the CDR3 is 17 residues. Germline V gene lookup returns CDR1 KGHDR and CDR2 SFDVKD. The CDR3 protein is CATSDVLAGGFYNEQFF. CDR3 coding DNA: TGTGCCACCAGTGATGTACTAGCGGGAGGTTTTTACAATGAGCAGTTCTTC.

The CDR3 is CASSLLPGGRTDTQYF. Here the CDR3 DNA reads TGTGCCAGCAGTTTATTACCGGGGGGTCGCACAGATACGCAGTATTTT. The J gene is TRBJ2-3, the V gene TRBV12-3 or TRBV12-4; 7 bases map to TRBD2. V lost 2 bases and J lost 1; bases outside the gene matches: 6. The CDR3 length is 16 residues.

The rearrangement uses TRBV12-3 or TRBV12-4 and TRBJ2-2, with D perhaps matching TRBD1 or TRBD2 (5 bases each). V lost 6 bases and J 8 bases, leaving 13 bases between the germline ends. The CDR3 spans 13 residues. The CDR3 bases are TGTGCCAGCAGCCTGGGGACCCAAGGGGAGCTGTTTTTT. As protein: CASSLGTQGELFF.

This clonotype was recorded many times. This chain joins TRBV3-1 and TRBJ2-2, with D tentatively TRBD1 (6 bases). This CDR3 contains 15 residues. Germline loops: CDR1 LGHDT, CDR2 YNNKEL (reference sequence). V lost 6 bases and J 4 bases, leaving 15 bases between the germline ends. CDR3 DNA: TGTGCCAGCAGGCCCCAGGGGTTCCTCACCGGGGAGCTGTTTTTT. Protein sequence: CASRPQGFLTGELFF.

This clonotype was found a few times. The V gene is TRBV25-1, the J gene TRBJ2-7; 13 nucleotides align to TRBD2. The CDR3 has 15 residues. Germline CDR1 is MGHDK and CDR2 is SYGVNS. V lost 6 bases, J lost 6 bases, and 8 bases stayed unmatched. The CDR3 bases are TGTGCCAGCAGACCCAGGACTAGCGGGAGTGGCGAGCAGTACTTC. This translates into CASRPRTSGSGEQYF.

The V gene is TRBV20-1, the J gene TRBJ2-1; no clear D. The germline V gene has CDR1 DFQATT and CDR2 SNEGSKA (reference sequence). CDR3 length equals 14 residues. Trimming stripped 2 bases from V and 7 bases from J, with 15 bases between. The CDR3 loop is CSARRAMPRNEQFF. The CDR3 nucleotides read TGCAGTGCTAGACGAGCGATGCCGCGGAATGAGCAGTTCTTC.

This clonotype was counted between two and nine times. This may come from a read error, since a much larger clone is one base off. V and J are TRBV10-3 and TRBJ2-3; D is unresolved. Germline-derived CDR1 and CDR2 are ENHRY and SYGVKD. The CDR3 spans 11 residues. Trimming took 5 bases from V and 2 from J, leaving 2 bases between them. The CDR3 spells CAISYTDTQYF. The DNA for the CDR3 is TGTGCCATCAGTTACACAGATACGCAGTATTTT.

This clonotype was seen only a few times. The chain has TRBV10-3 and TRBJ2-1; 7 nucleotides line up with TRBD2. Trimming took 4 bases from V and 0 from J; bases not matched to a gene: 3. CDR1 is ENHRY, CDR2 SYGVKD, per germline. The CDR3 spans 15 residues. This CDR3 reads CAISAGGLSYNEQFF. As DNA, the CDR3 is TGTGCCATCAGTGCGGGGGGACTCTCCTACAATGAGCAGTTCTTC.

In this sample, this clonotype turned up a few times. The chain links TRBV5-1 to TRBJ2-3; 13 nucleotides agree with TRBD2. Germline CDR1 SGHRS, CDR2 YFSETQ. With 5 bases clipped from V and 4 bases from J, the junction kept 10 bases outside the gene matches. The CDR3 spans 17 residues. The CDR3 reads CASSFSGTSGAPDTQYF. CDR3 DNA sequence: TGCGCCAGCAGTTTTTCCGGGACTAGCGGGGCCCCAGATACGCAGTATTTT.

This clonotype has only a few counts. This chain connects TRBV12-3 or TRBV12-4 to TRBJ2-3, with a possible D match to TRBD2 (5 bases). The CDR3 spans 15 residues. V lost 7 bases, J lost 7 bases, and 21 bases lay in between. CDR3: CASTFNGGHKNTQYF. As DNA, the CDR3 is TGTGCCAGCACCTTTAATGGAGGCCATAAAAATACGCAGTATTTT.

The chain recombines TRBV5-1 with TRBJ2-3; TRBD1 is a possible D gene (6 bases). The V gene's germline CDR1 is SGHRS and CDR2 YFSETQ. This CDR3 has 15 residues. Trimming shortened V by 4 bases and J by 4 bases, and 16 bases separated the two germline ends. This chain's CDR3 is CASSPRDSGADTQYF. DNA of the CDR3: TGCGCCAGCAGCCCAAGAGACTCAGGGGCAGATACGCAGTATTTT.

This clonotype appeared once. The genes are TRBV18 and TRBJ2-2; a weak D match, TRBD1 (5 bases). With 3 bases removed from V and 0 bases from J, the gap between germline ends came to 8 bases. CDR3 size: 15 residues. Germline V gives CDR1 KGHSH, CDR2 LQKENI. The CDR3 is CASSPSQANTGELFF. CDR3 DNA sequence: TGTGCCAGCTCACCGTCACAGGCGAACACCGGGGAGCTGTTTTTT.

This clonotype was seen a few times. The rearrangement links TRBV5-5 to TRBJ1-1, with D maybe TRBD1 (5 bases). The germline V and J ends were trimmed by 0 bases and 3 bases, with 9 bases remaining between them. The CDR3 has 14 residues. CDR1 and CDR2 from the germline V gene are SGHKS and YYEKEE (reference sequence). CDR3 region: CASSLVVRDTEAFF. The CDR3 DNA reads TGTGCCAGCAGCTTGGTCGTCAGGGACACTGAAGCTTTCTTT.

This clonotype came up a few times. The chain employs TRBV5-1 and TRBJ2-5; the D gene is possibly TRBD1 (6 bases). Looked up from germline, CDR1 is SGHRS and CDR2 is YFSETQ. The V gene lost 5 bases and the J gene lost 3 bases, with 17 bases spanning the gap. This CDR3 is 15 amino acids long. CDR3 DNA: TGCGCCAGCAGTTTTCAATCGGGGACAAAAGAGACCCAGTACTTC. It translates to CASSFQSGTKETQYF. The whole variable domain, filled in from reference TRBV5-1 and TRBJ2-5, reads KAGVTQTPRYLIKTRGQQVTLSCSPISGHRSVSWYQQTPGQGLQFLFEYFSETQRNKGNFPGRFSGRQFSNSRSEMNVSTLELGDSALYLCASSFQSGTKETQYFGPGTRLLVL.